These T cell receptor beta chains were read from a single sample in a study of control samples from healthy donors and cancer patients. The table came from immunoSEQ multiplex PCR; TCRdb's copy has only in-frame clones and leaves some out. This sample has about 140,000 clones, with 91% found just once. The sequencing sample was made of blood. Receptor source: a man aged 18 to 30 in good health. Both conserved end residues are part of each CDR3. Clone size, where shown, is once, few, many, or a class for clones that have expanded.

V gene	J gene	CDR3 length	clone size	CDR3 protein
TRBV5-1	TRBJ1-6	17	few	CASSVGQPSSYNSPLHF
TRBV4-2	TRBJ2-2	18	.	CASSQVSGGGSNTGELFF
TRBV2	TRBJ2-7	15	few	CASSGPPESSYEQYF
TRBV6-5	TRBJ1-1	14	.	CASRPGQGVTEAFF
TRBV4-1	TRBJ1-6	17	.	CASSQSGDTSYNSPLHF
TRBV6-2/TRBV6-3	TRBJ2-1	13	few	CASSSLAGDEQFF
TRBV7-2	TRBJ1-6	18	.	CASSRPPGQGTNNSPLHF
TRBV27	TRBJ2-3	14	.	CASRPRGMGDTQYF
TRBV7-9	TRBJ2-7	13	few	CASEGTGPYEQYF
TRBV2	TRBJ2-2	15	.	CASSEGASKAGELFF
TRBV4-1	TRBJ2-2	17	.	CASSRGRLAGGPGELFF
TRBV14	TRBJ1-1	13	.	CASSQVQNTEAFF
TRBV7-8	TRBJ2-7	14	.	CASTVSGGPYEQYF
TRBV27	TRBJ2-2	17	.	CASSLSGQGKNTGELFF
TRBV14	TRBJ1-2	15	.	CASSQDRNGNYGYTF
TRBV4-1	TRBJ2-7	13	once	CASSQDEGSEQYF
TRBV19	TRBJ2-5	16	.	CASSISLGGGQETQYF
TRBV19	TRBJ2-7	16	.	CASSPQTSGVTYEQYF
TRBV11-2	TRBJ2-2	12	.	CASSLNTGELFF
TRBV18	TRBJ1-1	14	.	CASSPRQGNTEAFF
TRBV2	TRBJ1-2	12	.	CASSETILGYTF
TRBV9	TRBJ2-5	15	.	CASSLTDRAQETQYF
TRBV6-5	TRBJ1-5	12	once	CASGGNNQPQHF
TRBV5-6	TRBJ2-2	14	.	CASSLVGGTGELFF
TRBV3-1/TRBV3-2	TRBJ1-1	14	few	CASSQGHGATEAFF
TRBV7-9	TRBJ2-5	13	.	CASSLVYQETQYF
TRBV9	TRBJ1-5	14	.	CASSVGDTNQPQHF
TRBV6-5	TRBJ2-7	15	once	CASSPRTGRTYEQYF
TRBV30	TRBJ2-7	14	few	CAHRGEGQGSEQYF
TRBV15	TRBJ1-2	15	.	CATSRGGAGNYGYTF
TRBV15	TRBJ2-5	14	.	CATSRDLTEETQYF
TRBV27	TRBJ1-2	12	.	CASRQGYYGYTF
TRBV28	TRBJ1-5	12	.	CASSLLYQPQHF